Presented here are 24 T cell receptor beta chains from one specimen sequenced in a study of shared clonotypes between healthy human individuals. This table comes from immunoSEQ multiplex PCR, and its TCRdb copy is limited to in-frame clones, with some not included. The table lists over a million clones, over 95% of them singletons. Sequencing used naive CD4+ T cells sorted from blood. Subset of the sample: CD45RA+ positively selected. Receptor source: a man aged 25-45 years in good health.

The chain couples TRBV5-4 to TRBJ2-3; D unclear. Trimming removed 1 base at V and 5 bases at J, with 8 bases between. Germline V gene sequence: CDR1 SGHNT, CDR2 YYREEE (reference sequence). There are 13 residues in the CDR3. CDR3 sequence: CASSLPLIDTQYF. The CDR3 DNA sequence: TGTGCCAGCAGCTTGCCGCTTATAGATACGCAGTATTTT.

The J gene is TRBJ1-2, the V gene TRBV25-1, with 11 bases that match TRBD1. Trimming at V came to 2 bases and at J to 4 bases, leaving 9 bases not matched to a gene. This CDR3 has 17 residues. Per the germline V gene, CDR1 is MGHDK and CDR2 is SYGVNS. CDR3 sequence reads: CASSEGGQGELGYGYTF. The CDR3 coding sequence is TGTGCCAGCAGTGAAGGGGGACAGGGGGAATTGGGCTATGGCTACACCTTC.

This clone has only one observation. The V gene is TRBV7-9, the J gene TRBJ2-7, with a possible D match to TRBD1 (7 bases). The CDR3 spans 14 residues. V gave up 0 bases and J gave up 6 bases, with 12 bases separating them. Per the germline V gene, CDR1 is SEHNR and CDR2 is FQNEAQ (reference sequence). Here the CDR3 reads CASSLAAGGGEQYF. CDR3 nucleotide sequence: TGTGCCAGCAGCTTAGCGGCAGGGGGAGGCGAGCAGTACTTC.

This rearrangement joins TRBV18 to TRBJ1-1; 7 bases line up with TRBD1. After removal of 3 bases from V and 5 bases from J, the junction contained 12 bases not matched to a gene. The CDR3 runs to 16 residues. The germline CDR1 and CDR2 sequences are KGHSH and LQKENI. Written as DNA, the CDR3 is TGTGCCAGCTCACCCCCGGGACAGAGGGAGAAAACTGAAGCTTTCTTT. This gives the protein CASSPPGQREKTEAFF.

The rearrangement joins TRBV28 to TRBJ2-1, with D perhaps matching TRBD1 (6 bases). CDR1 is MDHEN, CDR2 SYDVKM, per germline. CDR3 size: 15 residues. V was clipped by 7 bases and J by 5 bases, with 18 bases between them. The chain's CDR3 is CASTRRQGLDNEQFF. CDR3 nucleotides: TGTGCCAGCACCCGTCGCCAGGGGTTGGACAATGAGCAGTTCTTC.

The gene calls are TRBV6-5 and TRBJ1-3; a possible D gene is TRBD1 (6 bases). This CDR3 has 15 amino acids. The V gene lost 6 bases and the J gene lost 2 bases, with 14 bases spanning the gap. Germline values: CDR1 MNHEY, CDR2 SVGAGI. CDR3 DNA sequence: TGTGCCAGCAGGCCCTCCGGACAGACTGGAAACACCATATATTTT. This translates into CASRPSGQTGNTIYF.

The chain carries TRBV5-8 and TRBJ1-2; D gene unclear. Trimming removed 4 bases at V and 2 bases at J, with 12 bases between. This CDR3 spans 14 amino acids. The germline V gene has CDR1 SGHTS and CDR2 YDEGEE. This CDR3 is CASSTGRLNYGYTF. The CDR3 nucleotides are TGTGCCAGCAGCACCGGACGGCTGAACTATGGCTACACCTTC.

The gene calls are TRBV10-3 and TRBJ2-2, with TRBD1 matching 8 bases. Germline-derived CDR1 and CDR2 are ENHRY and SYGVKD. Unmatched junction bases numbered 5, after V lost 8 bases and J lost 6 bases. The CDR3 is made up of 13 amino acids. Here the CDR3 DNA reads TGTGCCATCCCTGGACAGGGATCCGGGGAGCTGTTTTTT. This encodes CAIPGQGSGELFF.

This chain links TRBV2 with TRBJ2-4; TRBD1 matches 9 bases. There are 13 residues in the CDR3. CDR1 and CDR2 from the germline V gene are SNHLY and FYNNEI. V lost 6 bases and J lost 9; bases outside the gene matches: 6. Here the CDR3 DNA reads TGTGCCAGCAGCTATGACAGGGGGGCCATTCAGTACTTC. This codes for CASSYDRGAIQYF.

About this clone itself: At one end the junction does not follow the germline gene, possibly because of a read error. The V gene is TRBV7-7, the J gene TRBJ2-5; D remains ambiguous. From germline, CDR1 is SSHAT and CDR2 FNYEAQ (reference sequence). The CDR3 runs to 13 residues. The CDR3 DNA reads TGTGCTAGCAGCGTCGGTAATCAAGAGACCCAGTACTTC. Residues: CASSVGNQETQYF.

Concerning this clone itself: Other DNA sequences in this specimen translate into the identical CDR3. This chain joins TRBV28 and TRBJ2-7, with D perhaps matching TRBD1 or TRBD2 (5 bases each). This CDR3 comprises 12 residues. Deletions cut 2 bases from V and 4 bases from J, with 6 bases between. Germline V gene data show CDR1 as MDHEN and CDR2 as SYDVKM. The CDR3 protein is CASSLGGYEQYF. The DNA of the CDR3 is TGTGCCAGCAGTTTAGGGGGATACGAGCAGTACTTC.

The rearrangement links TRBV5-4 to TRBJ2-5; 11 bases line up with TRBD1. Looked up from germline, CDR1 is SGHNT and CDR2 is YYREEE (reference sequence). The CDR3 loop spans 18 amino acids. V trimming: 4 bases; J trimming: 4 bases; junction bases outside the gene matches: 15. This CDR3 is CASSGVGRDRGLGETQYF. In DNA, the CDR3 is TGTGCCAGCAGCGGGGTGGGGCGGGACAGGGGGTTAGGAGAGACCCAGTACTTC.

The rearrangement uses TRBV29-1 and TRBJ2-5; 7 nucleotides agree with TRBD2. V was clipped by 4 bases and J by 4 bases; unmatched bases: 9. The CDR3 is 14 residues long. CDR1 and CDR2 (germline): SQVTM, ANQGSEA. This CDR3 is CSVGPRLARETQYF. The CDR3, as DNA: TGCAGCGTTGGCCCCCGACTAGCTAGAGAGACCCAGTACTTC.

Note on this clone: Other nucleotide sequences in the sample specify the same CDR3. V is TRBV5-1 and J is TRBJ2-5, with 8 bases matching TRBD2. The CDR3 length is 15 residues. V shed 0 bases and J 1 base; nucleotides not matched to a gene: 2. Germline V gene sequence: CDR1 SGHRS, CDR2 YFSETQ. CDR3 residues: CASSLVRGGQETQYF. The CDR3 region has the DNA TGCGCCAGCAGCTTGGTCCGGGGGGGCCAAGAGACCCAGTACTTC.

The chain combines TRBV5-1 with TRBJ2-3, with 7 bases that match TRBD2. The V gene's germline CDR1 is SGHRS and CDR2 YFSETQ. V shed 2 bases, J shed 3 bases, and the junction held 6 bases outside the gene matches. CDR3 length equals 15 residues. This chain's CDR3 is CASSLFAGVTDTQYF. DNA for the CDR3: TGCGCCAGCAGCTTATTTGCGGGAGTAACAGATACGCAGTATTTT.

V usage is TRBV7-2 and J usage is TRBJ2-2, with D possibly matching TRBD2 (6 bases). The CDR3 spans 17 residues. Deletions cut 1 base from V and 4 bases from J, with 16 bases between. Germline CDR1 and CDR2: SGHTA and FQGNSA. The CDR3 is CASSLVSGRDFTGELFF. The CDR3 DNA sequence: TGTGCCAGCAGCTTAGTCTCTGGGCGGGATTTCACCGGGGAGCTGTTTTTT.

The CDR3 here is CASSLDSASKQFF. The CDR3 DNA is TGCGCCAGCAGCTTGGACTCGGCAAGTAAGCAGTTCTTC. The chain has TRBV5-1 and TRBJ2-1, with D unclear. Germline V gene data show CDR1 as SGHRS and CDR2 as YFSETQ. The length of the CDR3 is 13 residues. V was clipped by 0 bases and J by 11 bases, with 12 bases between them. Based on the CDR3 plus reference TRBV5-1 and TRBJ2-1, the full variable domain is KAGVTQTPRYLIKTRGQQVTLSCSPISGHRSVSWYQQTPGQGLQFLFEYFSETQRNKGNFPGRFSGRQFSNSRSEMNVSTLELGDSALYLCASSLDSASKQFFGPGTRLTVL.

This chain joins TRBV7-9 and TRBJ1-2; D is unclear. The CDR3 runs to 13 residues. Germline loops: CDR1 SEHNR, CDR2 FQNEAQ (reference sequence). Trimming took off 5 bases at V and 3 bases at J, with 10 bases between the two ends. CDR3 in amino acids: CASSPQTDYGYTF. The CDR3 DNA sequence: TGTGCCAGCAGCCCGCAGACGGACTATGGCTACACCTTC.

V usage is TRBV5-1 and J usage is TRBJ2-2; D is perhaps TRBD1 (6 bases). Between the trimmed V and J ends, which lost 5 bases and 2 bases, there was a span of 13 bases. The germline V gene has CDR1 SGHRS and CDR2 YFSETQ. CDR3 size: 15 residues. CDR3 residues: CASSPYRVNTGELFF. As DNA, the CDR3 is TGCGCCAGCAGTCCGTACAGGGTTAACACCGGGGAGCTGTTTTTT.

This CDR3 reads CASSLTVSSGGRNEQFF. The CDR3 region has the DNA TGTGCCAGCAGCTTAACTGTTTCGAGCGGGGGGAGAAATGAGCAGTTCTTC. The chain links TRBV7-3 to TRBJ2-1; 9 nucleotides match TRBD2. The CDR3 consists of 17 residues. Germline CDR1 SGHTA, CDR2 FQGTGA. Trimming cost V 0 bases and J 7 bases; bases outside gene matches: 10. Together with reference TRBV7-3 and TRBJ2-1, the CDR3 gives the full variable domain: GAGVSQTPSNKVTEKGKYVELRCDPISGHTALYWYRQSLGQGPEFLIYFQGTGAADDSGLPNDRFFAVRPEGSVSTLKIQRTERGDSAVYLCASSLTVSSGGRNEQFFGPGTRLTVL.

The chain carries TRBV7-8 and TRBJ1-5; TRBD1 matches 7 bases. The CDR3 has 15 amino acids. Trimming at V came to 3 bases and at J to 3 bases, leaving 5 bases not matched to a gene. The germline V gene encodes CDR1 SGHVS and CDR2 FQNEAQ. CDR3 sequence: CASSFSRGNNQPQHF. In DNA, the CDR3 is TGTGCCAGCAGCTTCTCCAGGGGGAACAATCAGCCCCAGCATTTT.

In its sample, this clone was seen once. The chain joins TRBV27 to TRBJ2-7; no firm D call. The V gene lost 5 bases and the J gene lost 6 bases, with 14 bases spanning the gap. CDR3 length: 13 residues. CDR1 and CDR2 from the germline V gene are MNHEY and SMNVEV (reference sequence). In DNA, the CDR3 is TGTGCCAGCAGTCGGGCCCGATTGGGCGAGCAGTACTTC. Translating it yields CASSRARLGEQYF.

The genes are TRBV7-2 and TRBJ1-5, with D maybe TRBD1 (5 bases). Per germline, CDR1 SGHTA and CDR2 FQGNSA. The CDR3 is 14 amino acids. Trimming stripped 3 bases from V and 11 bases from J, with 17 bases between. CDR3 amino acids: CASSFLTGHRTQHF. For the CDR3, the DNA is TGTGCCAGCAGCTTCCTTACAGGCCACAGGACCCAGCATTTT.

The chain is built from TRBV7-3 and TRBJ2-3; D is uncertain. The CDR3 length is 13 residues. Germline CDR1 SGHTA, CDR2 FQGTGA. Between the trimmed V and J ends, which lost 4 bases and 4 bases, there was a span of 9 bases. CDR3 region: CASSSLLSDTQYF. In DNA form, the CDR3 reads TGTGCCAGCAGCTCCCTTCTATCAGATACGCAGTATTTT.